The source of this T cell receptor (beta chain) is a study of human versus mouse CDR3 diversity and MHC coevolution. Study in general: Reportedly, immunoSEQ detects one in 200,000 T cells with minimized PCR bias.

The assay was immunoSEQ multiplex PCR, and TCRdb's table has in-frame clones only and misses some. The sample comprises approximately 81,000 clones, 93% of which are singletons, and around 1.3% rests with the top ten. Trimming stripped 5 bases from V and 7 bases from J, with 12 bases between. The length of the CDR3 is 13 residues. In germline, CDR1 is SGHTA, CDR2 FQGTGA. Study-wide results and limits: Humans had the largest estimated TCR beta repertoire, 1.5 million to 2 million clonotypes. The lowest clonal inequality scores came from most of the three human donors.

Cells were CD45RO-negative CD62L-positive naive CD4 T cells sorted from PBMCs. For this clone: Its specificity is not known.

The sequencing sample was made of naive CD4+ T cells from blood. As for subset: CD45RO-negative CD62L-positive naive CD4 T cells. This clonotype was sampled from a person aged 30-70 years in good health. The chain carries TRBV7-3 and TRBJ1-5; D possibly corresponds to TRBD1 (5 bases). CDR3 amino acids: CASSIQEGQPQHF. The CDR3, as DNA: TGTGCCAGCAGCATACAGGAGGGACAGCCCCAGCATTTT.